This T cell receptor (beta chain) was captured by sequencing in a study of glioma-infiltrating T cells. Germline CDR1 is MNHEY and CDR2 is SVGAGI. The CDR3 covers 16 residues. V lost 1 base and J 5 bases, leaving 17 bases between the germline ends. In this sample, this clonotype turned up many times. Using RNA template, CDR3s of TCR alpha and beta were amplified with iRepertoire arm-PCR. Each CDR3 protein gets one entry after TCRdb re-called the multiplex PCR reads with MiXCR. The sample yields about 410,000 distinct CDR3 sequences, roughly two fifths seen once. The chain couples TRBV6-5 to TRBJ2-5; D is unclear. This receptor was taken from a human donor with low-grade glioma or glioblastoma, undergoing nonglioma brain surgery, or in good health (not recorded which). Sequences were obtained from glioma tissue, nonneoplastic brain tissue, or PBMCs (not recorded which). The CDR3 DNA follows: TGTGCCAGCAGTTACTATCTCACAGTCCTGCCGGAGACCCAGTACTTC. Its translation: CASSYYLTVLPETQYF.